Here is one T cell receptor beta chain with its context. Which antigen it targets is not known. Base qualities are not recorded, but no much larger clone differs from it by a single base. Its CDR3 holds 15 amino acids, cysteine through phenylalanine. Kept here is only the CDR3 DNA, which spans 45 bases and is read in frame from base 1. The V end gives up 5 bases and the J end 3 bases, leaving 8 bases in the junction not matched to a gene. The germline V gene supplies CDR1 SGHTA and CDR2 FQGNSA. Library prep was done by multiplex PCR. TCRdb lists the instrument as Illumina HiSeq 4000. To build TCR beta libraries, CDR3 regions were amplified by Arm-PCR using iRepertoire HTBI primers. Gel purification was performed on PCR products prior to sequencing. Per the source publication's procedure: Across samples, about 64 TRBV and 13 to 15 TRBJ segments were identified and used for gene usage analysis of CDR3 amino acid clonotypes. COPE and FqMerger were used to merge filtered high-quality paired reads into contigs. Contigs were aligned with BLAST to IMGT TRBV, TRBD and TRBJ reference genes, and CDR3 was defined per IMGT. Any clonotype with a frequency above 0.1% was classified as a highly expanded clone. Shannon entropy was used to measure repertoire diversity, and the Gini coefficient was used to measure V-J evenness. A clonotype was considered public if more than one individual shared it. TCRdb reworked the public reads: Q25 trimming with fastp, MiXCR clone assembly, productive beta chains retained. CDR3 protein sequences are deduplicated, and each keeps its most common genes and DNA. These V and J calls rely on TCRdb rather than the paper's analysis. This sample lists under 500,000 distinct CDR3 sequences; around 17% were detected once. The ten largest clonotypes hold roughly 10% of the sample.

The data derive from a study of regulatory T cells in long-lasting Graves disease (TCRdb year 2021). The study in broad terms: Newly diagnosed Graves' disease patients had taken antithyroid drugs for less than 3 months. The study was registered as a clinical trial and conducted in China. A total of around 35 samples were covered by TCR sequencing, comprising approximately 13 persistent and about 20 newly diagnosed Graves' disease patients. Persistent Graves' disease patients were compared with newly diagnosed Graves' disease patients by peripheral blood TCR sequencing and RNA sequencing. What the authors observed across the whole study: Preferential use of TRBV28, TRBJ1-2 and TRBJ2-5 was observed in persistent disease, whereas TRBV20-1 and TRBJ2-1 were favored in newly diagnosed disease. The small sample size was acknowledged by the authors as a limitation that may reduce accuracy. Because the primary lesion, thyroid tissue, could not be accessed, the study looked at peripheral blood alone. More public clonotypes were shared among persistent patients (under 3,000) than among newly diagnosed patients (approximately 930). Lower TCR Shannon entropy and fewer highly expanded clones were observed in persistent Graves' disease patients than in newly diagnosed patients, which suggested clonal expansion. Sequencing and analysis were restricted to the TCR beta chain.

Reading the label with the study, this specimen's time point is: newly diagnosed GD, antithyroid drugs for less than 3 months. RNA was extracted from PBMCs in TRIzol for both TCR sequencing and RNA sequencing. The diagnosis of Graves' disease was made according to American Thyroid Association guidelines. Patients for the study were recruited at an endocrinology department in Xi'an, China. Each patient gave roughly 8.4 milliliters of peripheral blood, collected in an EDTA anticoagulant tube. Ficoll Paque Plus density gradient separation was used to isolate PBMCs, and no further T cell sorting was performed. An Agilent 2100 Bioanalyzer and agarose gel were used to check RNA quality, and a NanoDrop 2000 was used to measure RNA concentration. These data also formed part of another study, on T cells in Graves' hyperthyroidism and ophthalmopathy. As the second publication notes: Stable Graves' hyperthyroidism was defined as no progression to ophthalmopathy during 18 months of follow-up. Hyperthyroidism patients were newly diagnosed, with disease duration under 2 months, and aged 18 to 65 years. Patients with uncontrolled infections, other autoimmune diseases, pregnancy or lactation were excluded. Diagnoses relied on clinical symptoms, serum thyroxine and TRAb, thyroid ultrasound and orbital computed tomography. For the first round of RT-PCR on the TCR CDR3, the HTBI primer set was used together with the Qiagen OneStep RT-PCR kit. Most expanded thyroid clonotypes (frequency above 0.001) were also detected in blood, suggesting blood repertoires may reflect thyroid immune responses. In cross-validation, a model built on a 13 V-J signature told ophthalmopathy apart from stable hyperthyroidism with under 90% sensitivity and roughly 83% specificity, and in testing the same model reached 80%/75%. In validation, the model predicted progression to ophthalmopathy a median of roughly six months before onset, with approximately 70% sensitivity and nearly 75% specificity. To identify TCR V-J signatures that set the groups apart, the researchers used a discovery cohort of 100 patients, made up of fewer than 50 with Graves' ophthalmopathy and 55 to 65 with stable Graves' hyperthyroidism. An independent validation cohort of some 18 hyperthyroidism patients and approximately 16 patients who later progressed to ophthalmopathy tested prospective prediction of ophthalmopathy. For training and testing, the 95 to 100 patients in the discovery cohort were randomly divided in a 7:3 ratio. In more than 5 Graves' hyperthyroidism patients, the study also compared T-cell repertoires from thyroid tissue with T-cell repertoires from blood. After sampling, hyperthyroidism patients received methimazole starting at 30 mg daily, and ophthalmopathy patients received high-dose intravenous methylprednisolone. Libraries were constructed in a second round of multiplex PCR, after which size selection and purification were carried out. The libraries were sequenced on an Illumina HiSeq2000 using paired-end 100 bp reads. SOAPnuke was used to process the raw data, removing reads that contained adapters or uncalled bases, had a mean Phred below 15, or lacked an exact match to the constant primer or identifier. High-quality paired reads were merged with COPE v1.2.5, and unique nucleotide sequences were defined as clonotypes. MiTCR v1.1 was used to align the clonotypes against IMGT TRBV, TRBD and TRBJ reference segments. The analysis was restricted to V-J combinations with a frequency above 0.0001, which together covered roughly 99% of the repertoires. A TCS score was defined as the ratio between F50 (clonal expansion) and ExV (chaos), using BLOSUM62-based TCRdist between CDR3 peptides within each V-J. Welch's t-statistics and random forest reduced fewer than 550 V-J features to some 14, which were used in a naive Bayes classifier (R e1071). No statistical method was used to set the sample size in advance, and investigators knew the group allocation. The paper reports TCR Vbeta CDR3 sequencing of 140 or so peripheral blood samples: under 45 ophthalmopathy, around 80 hyperthyroidism and 17 progressor patients.

The chain employs TRBV7-2 and TRBJ2-7; 9 nucleotides in the junction match TRBD1. Specimen: peripheral blood mononuclear cells (PBMCs), collected at new diagnosis, from a patient treated with antithyroid drugs. This TCR derives from a young woman with Graves disease. Donor details come from another sample of the same person, matched by shared clones. The DNA sequence is given as TGTGCCAGCAGCCCGGACAGGGGAAAATTCTACGAGCAGTACTTC. This yields the protein CASSPDRGKFYEQYF.